Listed below are T cell receptor beta chains from one sample, sequenced in a study of radiotherapy plus CTLA-4 blockade in lung cancer. Data came from immunoSEQ multiplex PCR; TCRdb stores just in-frame clones and leaves some out. This sample has more than 65,000 clones, with 83% found just once. The source was peripheral blood, collected from a patient treated with radiotherapy plus ipilimumab. The receptors derive from a human donor with non-small cell lung cancer who had stable disease on radiotherapy plus ipilimumab. Each CDR3 is given with its conserved first and last residue. A D gene is named only where the DNA matches it firmly. The size of a clone is reported for some rows only, either as once, few or many, or as a class for expanded clones.

D	size	V	J	CDR3	DNA
.	.	TRBV6-5	TRBJ2-7	CASSPFRSSSYEQYF	TGTGCCAGCAGTCCTTTTCGTAGCAGCTCCTACGAGCAGTACTTC
.	once	TRBV2	TRBJ2-2	CASSLEWVTGELFF	TGTGCCAGCAGCTTAGAATGGGTCACCGGGGAGCTGTTTTTT
TRBD2	.	TRBV19	TRBJ2-7	CASSISGTSGLTYEQYF	TGTGCCAGTAGTATATCCGGGACTAGCGGCTTGACCTACGAGCAGTACTTC
TRBD2	.	TRBV5-1	TRBJ2-1	CASSLRGVGNEQFF	TGCGCCAGCAGCCTGCGGGGGGTAGGTAATGAGCAGTTCTTC
.	.	TRBV2	TRBJ1-5	CASSERQLSNQPQHF	TGTGCCAGCAGTGAGAGACAGCTTAGCAATCAGCCCCAGCATTTT
TRBD1	.	TRBV18	TRBJ2-3	CASSASAPRTGGDTQYF	TGTGCCAGCTCAGCCAGCGCTCCCCGGACAGGGGGAGATACGCAGTATTTT
TRBD2	.	TRBV6-5	TRBJ2-1	CASSYLGRGRNNEQFF	TGTGCCAGCAGTTATCTGGGGCGGGGGAGAAACAATGAGCAGTTCTTC
.	.	TRBV27	TRBJ1-1	CASSFREPVNTEAFF	TGTGCCAGCAGTTTCAGGGAGCCAGTGAACACTGAAGCTTTCTTT
TRBD1	.	TRBV7-9	TRBJ2-7	CASSPPGQGSYEQYF	TGTGCCAGCAGTCCTCCGGGACAGGGATCCTACGAGCAGTACTTC
TRBD1	.	TRBV5-1	TRBJ2-7	CASSYGQGVSYEQYF	TGCGCCAGCAGCTATGGACAGGGAGTGAGTTACGAGCAGTACTTC
.	.	TRBV15	TRBJ1-4	CATSRDQGGWGEKLFF	TGTGCCACCAGCCGAGATCAGGGCGGGTGGGGAGAAAAACTGTTTTTT
.	.	TRBV30	TRBJ1-6	CAWSLPSGGSPLHF	TGTGCCTGGAGTCTCCCCAGCGGGGGGTCACCCCTCCACTTT
.	.	TRBV28	TRBJ2-7	CASSPASYYEQYF	TGTGCCAGCAGTCCTGCGTCCTACTACGAGCAGTACTTC
TRBD2	.	TRBV5-1	TRBJ2-7	CASSRLGTSDSYEQYF	TGCGCCAGCAGCCGATTGGGGACTAGCGATTCCTACGAGCAGTACTTC
.	.	TRBV4-1	TRBJ2-7	CASSQIGTYEQYF	TGCGCCAGCAGCCAGATAGGAACCTACGAGCAGTACTTC
.	.	TRBV19	TRBJ2-3	CASSIVPGLPLDTQYF	TGTGCCAGTAGTATCGTCCCCGGACTCCCGTTGGATACGCAGTATTTT
.	.	TRBV5-1	TRBJ2-5	CASSLVETQYF	TGCGCCAGCAGCTTGGTGGAGACCCAGTACTTC
.	.	TRBV4-1	TRBJ1-6	CASSQDGGRTSRGSPLHF	TGCGCCAGCAGCCAAGATGGGGGGAGGACATCACGCGGTTCACCCCTCCACTTT
TRBD2	.	TRBV27	TRBJ2-3	CASRSGGLRDTQYF	TGTGCCAGCCGGAGCGGGGGGTTAAGGGATACGCAGTATTTT
.	.	TRBV4-1	TRBJ1-1	CASSHEGRNTEAFF	TGCGCCAGCAGCCATGAGGGAAGGAACACTGAAGCTTTCTTT
TRBD1	.	TRBV7-6	TRBJ2-7	CASSKRTGPLPYEQYF	TGTGCCAGCAGCAAACGGACAGGGCCGCTTCCCTACGAGCAGTACTTC
.	.	TRBV6-1	TRBJ2-7	CASETVSEQYF	TGTGCCAGCGAGACAGTCTCCGAGCAGTACTTC
.	.	TRBV7-9	TRBJ1-2	CASSLILDSFSGYTF	TGTGCCAGCAGCTTAATTCTGGACAGTTTTAGTGGCTACACCTTC
.	.	TRBV30	TRBJ2-1	CAWSSGERDNEQFF	TGTGCCTGGAGTTCGGGGGAGAGGGATAATGAGCAGTTCTTC
.	.	TRBV6-6	TRBJ1-1	CASSYGGSGTEAFF	TGTGCCAGCAGTTATGGTGGGAGCGGCACTGAAGCTTTCTTT
TRBD1	few	TRBV19	TRBJ1-4	CASRTGTGGGGEKLFF	TGTGCCAGTAGAACCGGGACAGGGGGCGGCGGGGAAAAACTGTTTTTT
.	.	TRBV2	TRBJ1-4	CASSESTLGEKLFF	TGTGCCAGCAGTGAATCAACCCTGGGGGAAAAACTGTTTTTT
TRBD2	.	TRBV5-6	TRBJ2-5	CASSFRSGGGVETQYF	TGTGCCAGCAGCTTTCGGAGCGGGGGTGGGGTAGAGACCCAGTACTTC
.	few	TRBV5-1	TRBJ1-2	CASSEGSPVYGYTF	TGCGCCAGCAGCGAGGGAAGCCCCGTCTATGGCTACACCTTC
TRBD2	.	TRBV7-6	TRBJ2-1	CASSFVPSGGAGEQFF	TGTGCCAGCAGCTTCGTCCCTAGCGGGGGGGCGGGAGAGCAGTTCTTC
.	once	TRBV29-1	TRBJ1-3	CSVVDRMKGNTIYF	TGCAGCGTGGTAGACAGAATGAAGGGAAACACCATATATTTT
TRBD2	.	TRBV5-4	TRBJ2-7	CASSSPGLAGGAHEQYF	TGTGCCAGCAGCTCTCCAGGACTAGCGGGAGGGGCCCACGAGCAGTACTTC
.	.	TRBV30	TRBJ1-2	CAWRAPPRGYTF	TGTGCCTGGAGAGCTCCTCCGAGGGGCTACACCTTC
.	.	TRBV6-7	TRBJ1-1	CASSNLTEMNTEAFF	TGTGCCAGCAGTAATTTGACCGAAATGAACACTGAAGCTTTCTTT
.	.	TRBV7-5	TRBJ2-5	CVRSFRAGGETQYF	TGTGTCAGAAGCTTTCGGGCAGGGGGAGAGACCCAGTACTTC
.	.	TRBV11-2	TRBJ2-7	CASSLDRQTAYEQYF	TGTGCCAGCAGCTTAGATCGGCAGACCGCCTACGAGCAGTACTTC
TRBD2	.	TRBV9	TRBJ2-2	CASSTLAGTGELFF	TGTGCCAGCAGCACGCTAGCGGGCACCGGGGAGCTGTTTTTT
.	.	TRBV27	TRBJ2-7	CASSGGGREQYF	TGTGCCAGCAGTGGGGGGGGGCGGGAGCAGTACTTC
.	.	TRBV10-2	TRBJ2-1	CASRGTGSYNEQFF	TGCGCCAGCAGAGGAACTGGCTCCTACAATGAGCAGTTCTTC
.	.	TRBV7-9	TRBJ2-1	CASSPGAGSGDEQFF	TGTGCCAGCAGTCCCGGAGCCGGCAGTGGGGATGAGCAGTTCTTC
.	.	TRBV30	TRBJ2-2	CAWSAPDSFRWTGELFF	TGTGCCTGGAGTGCCCCCGACAGCTTTCGGTGGACCGGGGAGCTGTTTTTT
TRBD1	.	TRBV5-1	TRBJ1-4	CASSRTGGATNEKLFF	TGCGCCAGCAGCCGTACAGGGGGGGCAACTAATGAAAAACTGTTTTTT
.	once	TRBV7-6	TRBJ1-4	CASSTSLLATNEKLFF	TGTGCCAGCAGCACATCCCTACTCGCAACTAATGAAAAACTGTTTTTT
.	.	TRBV5-4	TRBJ2-5	CASSFGSTETQYF	TGTGCCAGCAGCTTTGGGAGCACAGAGACCCAGTACTTC
TRBD1	.	TRBV11-1	TRBJ2-7	CASRRTGFYEQYF	TGTGCCAGCAGACGGACAGGGTTCTACGAGCAGTACTTC